The text below deals with one T cell receptor (beta chain). The target antigen is unknown. This sample was taken from a study of yellow fever vaccine responses in identical twins. Study observations and caveats: Twins reportedly had a vaccine T cell response that seemed partly convergent, partly personalized.

Germline values: CDR1 SNHLY, CDR2 FYNNEI. V shed 4 bases and J shed 3 bases, with 10 bases lying between them. The CDR3 is made up of 13 amino acids. MiXCR, applied by TCRdb to the RT-PCR reads, yields one record per CDR3 protein. In the table there are 3,200 or so distinct CDR3 sequences, about four fifths of which are singletons. This chain links TRBV2 with TRBJ2-7; the D gene is possibly TRBD1 (5 bases). The source material was T cells from blood (PBMCs), unsorted or a sorted subset (not recorded which), sampled before or after yellow fever vaccination (not recorded which). The source is a woman aged 18-29 years who received the yellow fever vaccine. CDR3 nucleotides: TGTGCCAGCAGTGTTTACAGGAACTACGAGCAGTACTTC. Its protein is CASSVYRNYEQYF.